This paragraph covers one TCR beta chain sequence. This clonotype was detected ten times or more. It lacks a known antigen. No base quality information exists; no much larger clone differs at one position. This specimen comes from a study of T-cell reconstitution after alpha-beta-depleted transplantation in children (TCRdb year 2016). About the investigation overall: The study quantitatively tracked T-cell immune reconstitution after TCRalphabeta/CD19-depleted allogeneic hematopoietic cell transplantation in children using TCR repertoire profiling.

The study at large found these results: Over the following months the frequencies of hyperexpanded clones went down, and after one year T-cell counts and TCRbeta diversity were mostly credited to newly produced T cells. In some patients, high TCRbeta diversity at day 60 was attributed to recipient T cells and intrathymic progenitors that had survived conditioning. The apparently early recovery of alphabetaT-cell counts about two months after transplant reportedly depended on only several hundred rapidly expanded clones that came from non-depleted graft cells.

From the germline V gene, CDR1 is MRHNA and CDR2 is SNTAGT. Reading from cysteine to phenylalanine, the CDR3 counts 13 amino acids. CDR3 DNA is the only sequence kept; it has 39 bases, read in frame from the first base. Relative to germline, V is 4 bases shorter and J is 8 bases shorter, with 12 bases between their ends. The library was built by means of PCR. Sequencing took place on an Illumina HiSeq 2500. TCR libraries were prepared with molecular barcoding, using unique molecular identifiers to normalize TCRbeta repertoire quantification. Clones were called with MiXCR by TCRdb after fastp trimmed the public reads at Q25, and only in-frame beta chains were retained. Every distinct CDR3 protein forms one entry, paired with its most common genes and DNA. This sample is represented by roughly 28,000 distinct CDR3 sequences; roughly a sixth of them were singletons. Around 36% of the sample belongs to the ten largest clones.

Sample time point, as interpreted from the label and publication: day 60 (about 2 months) after transplantation. The sample's treatment or condition, from its label and the paper: allogeneic hematopoietic cell transplantation with graft depleted of TCRalphabeta T cells and CD19 B cells. Transplant recipients were children who received TCRalphabeta/CD19-depleted allogeneic hematopoietic cell grafts. This receptor chain uses TRBV6-4 and TRBJ2-1; the D gene remains uncertain. Sequencing used PBMCs, mostly from graft donor cells, obtained 60 days after TCRalphabeta/CD19-depleted stem cell transplant. This TCR was sampled from a male patient aged 2 to 10 who had a stem cell transplant for acute lymphoblastic leukemia, so the T cells may come from the graft donor. The DNA is TGTGCCAGCAGTGTCTCGGGTCGCGATGAGCAGTTCTTC. It encodes CASSVSGRDEQFF.